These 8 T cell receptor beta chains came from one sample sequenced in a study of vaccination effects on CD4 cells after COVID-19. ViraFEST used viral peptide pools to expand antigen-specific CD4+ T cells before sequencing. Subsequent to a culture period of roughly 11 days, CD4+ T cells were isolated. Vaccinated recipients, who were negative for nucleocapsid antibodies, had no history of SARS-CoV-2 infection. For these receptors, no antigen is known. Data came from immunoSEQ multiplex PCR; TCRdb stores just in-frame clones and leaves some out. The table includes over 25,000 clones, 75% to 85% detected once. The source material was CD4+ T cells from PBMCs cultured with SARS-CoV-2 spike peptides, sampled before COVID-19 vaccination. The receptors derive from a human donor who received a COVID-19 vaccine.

The CDR3 DNA sequence: TGTGCCAGCAGCTTAGGGACTAGCAACGGGGAGCTGTTTTTT. Translated: CASSLGTSNGELFF. The rearrangement joins TRBV11-3 to TRBJ2-2; 8 bases are a match to TRBD2. The CDR3 consists of 14 residues. J lost 7 bases, V lost 1 base, and 2 bases had no gene match. CDR1 is SGHNT and CDR2 is YENEEA in the germline V gene.

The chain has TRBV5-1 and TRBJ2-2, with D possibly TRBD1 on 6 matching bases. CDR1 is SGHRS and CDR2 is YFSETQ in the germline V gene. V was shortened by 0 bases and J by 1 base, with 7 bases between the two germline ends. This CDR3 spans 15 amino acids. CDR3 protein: CASSLGQVNTGELFF. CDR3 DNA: TGCGCCAGCAGCTTGGGACAGGTGAACACCGGGGAGCTGTTTTTT.

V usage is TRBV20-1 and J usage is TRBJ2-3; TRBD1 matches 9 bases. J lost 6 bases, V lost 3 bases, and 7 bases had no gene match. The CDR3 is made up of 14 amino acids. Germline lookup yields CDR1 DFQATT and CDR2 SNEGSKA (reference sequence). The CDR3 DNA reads TGCAGTGCTAGTCGCGGACAGGGGTTTGATACGCAGTATTTT. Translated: CSASRGQGFDTQYF.

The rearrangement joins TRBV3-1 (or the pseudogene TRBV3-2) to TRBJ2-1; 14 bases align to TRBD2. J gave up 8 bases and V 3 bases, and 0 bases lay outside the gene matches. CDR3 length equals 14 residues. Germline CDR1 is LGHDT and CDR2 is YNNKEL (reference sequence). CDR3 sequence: CASSQTSGRDEQFF. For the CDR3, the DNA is TGTGCCAGCAGCCAGACTAGCGGGAGGGATGAGCAGTTCTTC.

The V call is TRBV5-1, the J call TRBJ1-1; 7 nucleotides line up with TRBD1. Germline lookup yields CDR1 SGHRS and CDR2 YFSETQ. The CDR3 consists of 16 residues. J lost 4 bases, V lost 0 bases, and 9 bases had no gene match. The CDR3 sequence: CASSLDAAGGVTEAFF. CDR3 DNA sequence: TGCGCCAGCAGCTTGGATGCGGCAGGGGGAGTCACTGAAGCTTTCTTT.

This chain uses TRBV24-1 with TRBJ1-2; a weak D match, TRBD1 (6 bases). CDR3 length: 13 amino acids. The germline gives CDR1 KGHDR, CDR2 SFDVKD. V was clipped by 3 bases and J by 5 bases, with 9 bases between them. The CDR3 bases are TGTGCCACCAGTGATGAACAGGGTTATGGCTACACCTTC. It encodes CATSDEQGYGYTF.

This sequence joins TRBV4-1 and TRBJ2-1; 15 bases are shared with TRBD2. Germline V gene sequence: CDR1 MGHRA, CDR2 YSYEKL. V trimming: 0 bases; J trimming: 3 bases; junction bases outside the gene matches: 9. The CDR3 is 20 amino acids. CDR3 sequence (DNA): TGCGCCAGCAGCCAAGACCGGGGACTAGCGGGAGGTCGGGTCTACAATGAGCAGTTCTTC. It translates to CASSQDRGLAGGRVYNEQFF.

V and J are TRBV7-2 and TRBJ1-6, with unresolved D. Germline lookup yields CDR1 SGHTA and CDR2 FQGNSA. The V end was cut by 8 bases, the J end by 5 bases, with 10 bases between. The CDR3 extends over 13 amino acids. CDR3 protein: CASGRDHNSPLHF. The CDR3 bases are TGTGCCAGCGGTCGGGATCATAATTCACCCCTCCACTTT. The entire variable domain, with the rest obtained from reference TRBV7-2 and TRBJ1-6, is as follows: GAGVSQSPSNKVTEKGKDVELRCDPISGHTALYWYRQSLGQGLEFLIYFQGNSAPDKSGLPSDRFSAERTGGSVSTLTIQRTQQEDSAVYLCASGRDHNSPLHFGNGTRLTVT.